These 29 T cell receptor beta chains originate from one sample sequenced in a study of T-cell memory formation after mild COVID-19. TCRdb reprocessed the 5' RACE reads via MiXCR and lists one record per CDR3 protein. The sample has 98,000 or so distinct CDR3 sequences, 18% seen once; the top ten hold around 5.1%. The sequenced material came from PBMCs or a T cell subset sorted from them (not recorded which). Source of these receptors: a man aged 18 to 29 who had mild COVID-19 (a few samples of this study predate the infection). Cell type and time point are not known.

This clonotype was counted only a few times. The chain carries TRBV7-2 and TRBJ1-2; D is possibly TRBD1 (6 bases). Between the trimmed V and J ends, which lost 5 bases and 2 bases, there was a span of 9 bases. CDR3 length: 13 amino acids. Germline CDR1 reads SGHTA; CDR2 reads FQGNSA. The CDR3 loop is CASSQGQNYGYTF. The CDR3, as DNA: TGTGCCAGCAGCCAAGGACAGAACTATGGCTACACCTTC.

This sequence joins TRBV4-3 and TRBJ2-7; TRBD2 matches 12 bases. The CDR3 covers 18 residues. The germline CDR1 and CDR2 sequences are LGHNA and YSLEER. Trimming at V came to 4 bases and at J to 3 bases, leaving 13 bases not matched to a gene. CDR3 residues: CASSLLLPGTSGYYEQYF. The CDR3, as DNA: TGCGCCAGCAGCCTCCTGCTCCCCGGGACTAGCGGGTACTACGAGCAGTACTTC.

V and J are TRBV29-1 and TRBJ2-1, with D unresolved. This CDR3 has 12 amino acids. The V gene's germline CDR1 is SQVTM and CDR2 ANQGSEA. V was shortened by 3 bases and J by 6 bases, with 9 bases between the two germline ends. CDR3 bases: TGCAGCGTTGAGCAGGTTCGCAATGAGCAGTTCTTC. Residues: CSVEQVRNEQFF.

The rearrangement uses TRBV25-1 and TRBJ2-1; TRBD2 might be the D (6 bases). Germline V lookup: CDR1 MGHDK, CDR2 SYGVNS. V was clipped by 9 bases and J by 0 bases, with 12 bases between them. The CDR3 covers 14 residues. DNA for the CDR3: TGTGCCAGTGGGGAGGACAACTCCTACAATGAGCAGTTCTTC. This sequence encodes CASGEDNSYNEQFF.

This chain links TRBV5-1 with TRBJ2-3; D remains unclear. Germline CDR1 reads SGHRS; CDR2 reads YFSETQ. The CDR3 sequence is 14 residues long. Trimming took off 2 bases at V and 4 bases at J, with 11 bases between the two ends. The CDR3: CASSFRQAPDTQYF. CDR3 DNA sequence: TGCGCCAGCAGCTTTCGGCAGGCCCCAGATACGCAGTATTTT.

The genes are TRBV6-5 and TRBJ1-1; D uncertain. This CDR3 spans 12 amino acids. V lost 2 bases and J lost 5, with 6 bases in between. Germline V gene lookup returns CDR1 MNHEY and CDR2 SVGAGI. CDR3 sequence (DNA): TGTGCCAGCAGTTACGAAGGTACTGAAGCTTTCTTT. Its protein is CASSYEGTEAFF.

The chain has TRBV5-1 and TRBJ2-7, with 7 bases matching TRBD1. The CDR3 runs 15 residues. The germline V gene encodes CDR1 SGHRS and CDR2 YFSETQ. Germline trimming cut 4 bases from V and 6 bases from J; bases unmatched to any gene: 13. The CDR3 spells CASSPTRQGPREQYF. The CDR3 bases are TGCGCCAGCAGCCCCACCCGACAGGGACCCCGCGAGCAGTACTTC.

In nucleotides, the CDR3 is TGCAGTGCTGAACCCGGGGGGAACTCTGGAAACACCATATATTTT. Translated, it gives CSAEPGGNSGNTIYF. V usage is TRBV20-1 and J usage is TRBJ1-3; the D gene is possibly TRBD1 (5 bases). The ends were cut back, 5 bases at V and 0 bases at J, with 14 bases in the middle. The CDR3 is 15 residues long. Germline V gene data show CDR1 as DFQATT and CDR2 as SNEGSKA (reference sequence).

In its sample, this clonotype was seen a few times. This rearrangement joins TRBV12-3 or TRBV12-4 to TRBJ2-1; D is ambiguous. The CDR3 has 17 residues. Trimming took off 3 bases at V and 5 bases at J, with 20 bases between the two ends. The CDR3 loop is CASSFTPVGRYNNEQFF. The DNA of the CDR3 is TGTGCCAGCAGTTTTACCCCCGTCGGCAGGTACAACAATGAGCAGTTCTTC.

This clonotype has only a few counts. The rearrangement uses TRBV29-1 and TRBJ2-6, with a possible D match to TRBD1 (5 bases). V was shortened by 6 bases and J by 2 bases, with 14 bases between the two germline ends. Per the germline V gene, CDR1 is SQVTM and CDR2 is ANQGSEA. The length of the CDR3 is 15 residues. This CDR3 reads CSVATAGTGANVLTF. CDR3 bases: TGCAGCGTGGCAACTGCAGGGACTGGGGCCAACGTCCTGACTTTC.

There are a few counts of this clonotype. The rearrangement joins TRBV5-1 to TRBJ1-2, with TRBD1 as a possible D gene (5 bases). CDR1 SGHRS and CDR2 YFSETQ come from the germline V gene. V shed 4 bases and J shed 4 bases, with 20 bases lying between them. CDR3 size: 16 residues. Here the CDR3 DNA reads TGCGCCAGCAGCCGAGACAGCTCAGCCTCCATCTATGGCTACACCTTC. This encodes CASSRDSSASIYGYTF.

V usage is TRBV6-2 or TRBV6-3 and J usage is TRBJ2-2; 8 bases are a match to TRBD2. The CDR3 consists of 14 residues. V trimming: 6 bases; J trimming: 7 bases; junction bases outside the gene matches: 7. CDR1 and CDR2 (germline): MNHEY, SVGEGT. This CDR3 is CASSRGGPGGELFF. In DNA form, the CDR3 reads TGTGCCAGCAGCCGCGGGGGGCCCGGCGGGGAGCTGTTTTTT.

This clonotype was seen a few times. Sequence at one end of the junction differs from germline and may be a read error. The chain couples TRBV7-7 to TRBJ2-3; 8 positions agree with TRBD1. This CDR3 comprises 14 residues. Germline V gives CDR1 SSHAT, CDR2 FNYEAQ (reference sequence). Written as DNA, the CDR3 is TGTGCTAGCAGCCAGACAGGGGCGACAGATACGCAGTATTTT. Translating it yields CASSQTGATDTQYF.

The chain joins TRBV3-1 to TRBJ1-2, with D tentatively TRBD1 (5 bases). The V and J ends lost 4 bases and 4 bases respectively, with 7 bases between them. The CDR3 extends over 12 amino acids. CDR1 LGHDT and CDR2 YNNKEL come from the germline V gene (reference sequence). CDR3 nucleotides: TGTGCCAGCAGCCGGGACGGCTATGGCTACACCTTC. Translation gives CASSRDGYGYTF.

This clonotype was counted between two and nine times. The genes are TRBV9 and TRBJ1-6; tentatively, D is TRBD1 (5 bases). V gave up 0 bases and J gave up 9 bases, with 13 bases separating them. The CDR3 contains 15 residues. From germline, CDR1 is SGDLS and CDR2 YYNGEE. The CDR3 coding sequence is TGTGCCAGCAGCGTAGATCCAGGGCCGACTTCACCCCTCCACTTT. Its protein product is CASSVDPGPTSPLHF.

The rearrangement uses TRBV7-9 and TRBJ1-4; no reliable D call. Germline V gene data show CDR1 as SEHNR and CDR2 as FQNEAQ (reference sequence). Trimming left V 7 bases short and J 8 bases short, with 20 bases between. CDR3 length equals 15 residues. This chain's CDR3 is CASTSFSLKREKLFF. The CDR3 DNA reads TGTGCCAGCACCTCATTTTCCCTTAAACGAGAAAAACTGTTTTTT.

The sample holds a few counts of this clonotype. The CDR3 sequence: CASSYGQGPQSPLHF. The CDR3 coding sequence is TGTGCCAGCAGTTACGGACAGGGCCCTCAGTCACCCCTCCACTTT. The chain has TRBV6-5 and TRBJ1-6, with 8 bases matching TRBD1. V lost 2 bases, J lost 10 bases, and 7 bases stayed unmatched. This CDR3 comprises 15 residues. The germline V gene encodes CDR1 MNHEY and CDR2 SVGAGI.

This chain joins TRBV6-6 and TRBJ2-2; 7 nucleotides agree with TRBD2. Germline V gene data show CDR1 as MNHNY and CDR2 as SVGAGI (reference sequence). Trimming cost V 3 bases and J 1 base; bases outside gene matches: 5. The CDR3 is made up of 16 amino acids. The CDR3 bases are TGTGCCAGCAGTTATACAGGACTAGAGAACACCGGGGAGCTGTTTTTT. Translation: CASSYTGLENTGELFF.

This clonotype was detected only a few times. CDR3 coding DNA: TGTGCCAGCAGCTTAATCGGGGGGCTTTACACTGAAGCTTTCTTT. This gives the protein CASSLIGGLYTEAFF. This chain links TRBV7-2 with TRBJ1-1, with a tentative D call TRBD1 (6 bases). V was shortened by 2 bases and J by 3 bases, with 13 bases between the two germline ends. Germline V CDR1 and CDR2: SGHTA, FQGNSA. The CDR3 has 15 amino acids.

This clonotype came up many times. The V gene is TRBV12-3 or TRBV12-4, the J gene TRBJ2-3; D is perhaps TRBD1 or TRBD2 (5 bases each). This CDR3 is 14 amino acids long. Deletions cut 6 bases from V and 0 bases from J, with 10 bases between. The CDR3 reads CASSPGASTDTQYF. The CDR3 bases are TGTGCCAGCAGCCCCGGGGCGAGCACAGATACGCAGTATTTT.

CDR3 sequence reads: CASSTGQGGLGYTF. CDR3 sequence (DNA): TGTGCCAGCAGCACCGGACAGGGAGGGTTAGGCTACACCTTC. The genes are TRBV7-2 and TRBJ1-2, with TRBD1 matching over 8 bases. The V gene end was trimmed by 5 bases and the J gene end by 8 bases; junction bases not matched to a gene: 10. This CDR3 spans 14 amino acids. Germline V gene data show CDR1 as SGHTA and CDR2 as FQGNSA. The whole variable domain, filled in from reference TRBV7-2 and TRBJ1-2, reads GAGVSQSPSNKVTEKGKDVELRCDPISGHTALYWYRQSLGQGLEFLIYFQGNSAPDKSGLPSDRFSAERTGGSVSTLTIQRTQQEDSAVYLCASSTGQGGLGYTFGSGTRLTVV.

V usage is TRBV28 and J usage is TRBJ2-5, with TRBD2 matching 12 bases. Germline CDR1 reads MDHEN; CDR2 reads SYDVKM. The CDR3 is 17 residues long. The V gene end was trimmed by 7 bases and the J gene end by 1 base; junction bases not matched to a gene: 10. CDR3 sequence (DNA): TGTGCCAGCAACCCCTGGACTAGCGGGGACCGCCAAGAGACCCAGTACTTC. Protein product: CASNPWTSGDRQETQYF.

The chain joins TRBV24-1 to TRBJ2-1, with 13 positions matching TRBD2. Germline V gene data show CDR1 as KGHDR and CDR2 as SFDVKD. CDR3 size: 14 residues. V shed 7 bases, J shed 9 bases, and the junction held 5 bases outside the gene matches. CDR3 sequence: CATRPGLAGTEQFF. CDR3 nucleotides: TGTGCCACCAGGCCGGGACTAGCGGGGACTGAGCAGTTCTTC.

This clonotype occurred a few times. The V call is TRBV20-1, the J call TRBJ2-7; no clear D. CDR3 size: 14 residues. The ends were cut back, 3 bases at V and 4 bases at J, with 16 bases in the middle. Germline loops: CDR1 DFQATT, CDR2 SNEGSKA (reference sequence). CDR3 in DNA: TGCAGTGCTAGGGCCCAACCCAACGGGTACGAGCAGTACTTC. Amino acid sequence: CSARAQPNGYEQYF.

The chain employs TRBV11-2 and TRBJ1-3; tentatively, D is TRBD1 (5 bases). The germline V and J ends were trimmed by 5 bases and 0 bases, with 14 bases remaining between them. The CDR3 is made up of 16 amino acids. Germline V gene data show CDR1 as SGHAT and CDR2 as FQNNGV. The CDR3 region is CASSRLGGSSGNTIYF. The CDR3 coding sequence is TGTGCCAGCAGCCGGCTGGGGGGAAGCTCTGGAAACACCATATATTTT.

The rearrangement joins TRBV27 to TRBJ2-3, with a weak D call TRBD2 (5 bases). Trimming removed 6 bases from V and 5 bases from J, with 18 bases in between. The CDR3 loop spans 15 amino acids. Germline-derived CDR1 and CDR2 are MNHEY and SMNVEV (reference sequence). This CDR3 reads CASRNGRGRQDTQYF. The CDR3 DNA follows: TGTGCCAGCAGGAATGGCAGAGGGCGACAAGATACGCAGTATTTT.

The chain is built from TRBV30 and TRBJ1-2, with no clear D. The length of the CDR3 is 11 residues. Germline V CDR1 and CDR2: GTSNPN, SVGIG (reference sequence). V gave up 4 bases and J gave up 8 bases, with 11 bases separating them. CDR3 bases: TGTGCCTGGACTCCGGGAAGGGGCTACACCTTC. This codes for CAWTPGRGYTF.

The chain employs TRBV6-6 and TRBJ1-1; tentatively, D is TRBD1 (5 bases). V lost 0 bases and J 6 bases, leaving 8 bases between the germline ends. CDR1 MNHNY and CDR2 SVGAGI come from the germline V gene (reference sequence). This CDR3 region has 13 residues. CDR3 loop: CASSYSKGSEAFF. CDR3 sequence (DNA): TGTGCCAGCAGTTACTCCAAGGGGTCTGAAGCTTTCTTT.

In this sample, this clonotype turned up a few times. The chain employs TRBV29-1 and TRBJ2-7; D not certain. V gave up 4 bases and J gave up 5 bases, with 9 bases separating them. The V gene's germline CDR1 is SQVTM and CDR2 ANQGSEA. The CDR3 is 11 residues long. The CDR3 is CSVGSSHEQYV. The CDR3 region has the DNA TGCAGCGTTGGGTCCAGCCACGAGCAGTACGTC.